This T cell receptor (beta chain) stems from a study of blood T cell repertoires in COVID-19. On the study more broadly: Sites in the United States, Italy and Spain provided acute and convalescent COVID-19 samples. PBMCs, B-cell-depleted T cells, or T cells were the source of the cDNA or gDNA that made up the material.

Original handling: How many nucleated cells were present was estimated from reference gene primer amplification. Repertoires were generated with immunoSEQ multiplex PCR, while TCRdb's copy carries only in-frame clones and drops some. That table furnishes V, J and clone size, whereas the DNA furnished D and trimming. The sample gives approximately 250,000 clones, 84% of which show up once; around 2.5% is in the top ten. Germline CDR1 is LGHNA and CDR2 is YSLEER. There are 14 residues in the CDR3. The V end was cut by 2 bases, the J end by 5 bases, with 12 bases between. V usage is TRBV4-3 and J usage is TRBJ1-1, with a weak D call TRBD1 (6 bases). The source is a man aged 40-49 years who had recovered from COVID-19. Sequencing was done on a sample of peripheral blood. CDR3 loop: CASSQFGGQTEAFF. As DNA, the CDR3 is TGCGCCAGCAGCCAATTCGGGGGGCAAACTGAAGCTTTCTTT.